The 18 T cell receptor beta chains below were found in one sample sequenced in a study of T cells in Graves' hyperthyroidism and ophthalmopathy. RNA transcripts yielded amplified TCR beta CDR3 regions. During a first-round RT-PCR of the TCR CDR3, the HTBI primer set was used. TCRdb reanalysed the multiplex PCR reads using MiXCR and keeps one entry per CDR3 protein. Of some 600,000 distinct CDR3 sequences listed, approximately 14% are singletons. Sequencing used blood. The receptors here all came from a young woman with Graves' hyperthyroidism that later progressed to Graves' ophthalmopathy.

The sample holds many counts of this clonotype. The chain links TRBV30 to TRBJ1-1; possibly TRBD1 for D (6 bases). The CDR3 has 14 amino acids. V was shortened by 5 bases and J by 1 base, with 14 bases between the two germline ends. Germline V gene data show CDR1 as GTSNPN and CDR2 as SVGIG (reference sequence). CDR3 nucleotide sequence: TGTGCCTGGGGGGACACGGGGGGGAACACTGAAGCTTTCTTT. It is translated as CAWGDTGGNTEAFF. The variable domain in full, completed from reference TRBV30 and TRBJ1-1, reads SQTIHQWPATLVQPVGSPLSLECTVEGTSNPNLYWYRQAAGRGLQLLFYSVGIGQISSEVPQNLSASRPQDRQFILSSKKLLLSDSGFYLCAWGDTGGNTEAFFGQGTRLTVV.

This clonotype was counted many times. The genes are TRBV20-1 and TRBJ1-5, with TRBD1 matching over 9 bases. The CDR3 loop spans 13 amino acids. Germline V gene sequence: CDR1 DFQATT, CDR2 SNEGSKA (reference sequence). V lost 5 bases and J lost 6; bases outside the gene matches: 5. In nucleotides, the CDR3 is TGCAGTGCTTGGGACAGGGAAGGTCAGCCCCAGCATTTT. It translates to CSAWDREGQPQHF.

This clonotype has at least ten counts. V gene TRBV5-8 combines with J gene TRBJ2-5, with D maybe TRBD2 (5 bases). Trimming removed 4 bases at V and 3 bases at J, with 10 bases between. Germline V lookup: CDR1 SGHTS, CDR2 YDEGEE. CDR3 length: 13 residues. The CDR3 coding sequence is TGTGCCAGCAGCCCCAGAGGGAAAGAGACCCAGTACTTC. Translating it yields CASSPRGKETQYF.

This clonotype was counted at least ten times. This sequence joins TRBV28 and TRBJ2-7; TRBD2 aligns across 8 bases. The CDR3 is made up of 13 amino acids. Germline V lookup: CDR1 MDHEN, CDR2 SYDVKM. The ends lost 11 bases at V and 5 bases at J; junction bases unmatched: 11. The DNA of the CDR3 is TGTGCCGTTCCCTCGACTAGCGTCAACGAGCAGTACTTC. Translated, it gives CAVPSTSVNEQYF.

In this sample, this clonotype turned up many times. The chain uses TRBV7-9 and TRBJ1-4; D is ambiguous. This CDR3 is 16 amino acids long. The germline CDR1 and CDR2 sequences are SEHNR and FQNEAQ (reference sequence). V lost 5 bases to trimming and J lost 5 bases, with 18 bases between them. The chain's CDR3 is CASSPPVEEPNEKLFF. The CDR3 DNA reads TGTGCCAGCAGCCCACCCGTTGAGGAACCCAATGAAAAACTGTTTTTT.

This clonotype was picked up a small number of times. V gene TRBV5-1 combines with J gene TRBJ2-1; TRBD2 agrees at 11 bases. The CDR3 extends over 16 amino acids. In germline, CDR1 is SGHRS, CDR2 YFSETQ. J was trimmed by 3 bases and V by 5 bases; bases with no gene match: 7. The CDR3 DNA reads TGCGCCAGCAGTCTTATAGCGGGAGGGGGCTACAATGAGCAGTTCTTC. It yields the protein CASSLIAGGGYNEQFF.

DNA of the CDR3: TGTGCCAGTAGATTAGGTTTAACGGGGCACACTGAAGCTTTCTTT. Amino acid sequence: CASRLGLTGHTEAFF. V usage is TRBV19 and J usage is TRBJ1-1; weak D call: TRBD1 (5 bases). Trimming removed 6 bases at V and 3 bases at J, with 17 bases between. CDR3 length: 15 residues. Per the germline V gene, CDR1 is LNHDA and CDR2 is SQIVND (reference sequence).

This clonotype was seen ten or more times. V and J are TRBV11-3 and TRBJ1-2; 10 bases agree with TRBD1. This CDR3 has 13 amino acids. Germline trimming cut 5 bases from V and 3 bases from J; bases unmatched to any gene: 0. Germline V lookup: CDR1 SGHNT, CDR2 YENEEA. CDR3 coding DNA: TGTGCCAGCAGCGGGACAGGGGACTATGGCTACACCTTC. Encoded protein: CASSGTGDYGYTF.

The chain recombines TRBV12-3 or TRBV12-4 with TRBJ1-6; unclear D gene. Trimming shortened V by 2 bases and J by 10 bases, and 6 bases separated the two germline ends. This CDR3 is 12 amino acids long. CDR3 amino acids: CASSLWESPLHF. As DNA, the CDR3 is TGTGCCAGCAGTTTATGGGAATCACCCCTCCACTTT.

This clonotype showed up many times. This chain links TRBV2 with TRBJ1-3; weak D call: TRBD1 (5 bases). The CDR3 has 15 residues. Germline CDR1 and CDR2: SNHLY and FYNNEI. V gave up 5 bases and J gave up 5 bases, with 16 bases separating them. Here the CDR3 DNA reads TGTGCCAGCAGTCGGGACCTCTCCTCCAGAAACACCATATATTTT. This gives the protein CASSRDLSSRNTIYF.

This clonotype came up many times. The genes are TRBV10-3 and TRBJ1-5; D is unresolved. The germline CDR1 and CDR2 sequences are ENHRY and SYGVKD. CDR3 size: 15 residues. V shed 3 bases and J shed 4 bases, with 13 bases lying between them. The CDR3: CAISELGARNQPQHF. Written as DNA, the CDR3 is TGTGCCATCAGTGAATTGGGCGCGAGGAATCAGCCCCAGCATTTT.

This clonotype appeared a single time. The conserved closing phenylalanine or tryptophan is absent in this CDR3, likely reflecting a read error. The J gene is TRBJ2-2, the V gene TRBV15; 8 nucleotides match TRBD1. In germline, CDR1 is LNHNV, CDR2 YYDKDF (reference sequence). The CDR3 length is 15 residues. The junction had 6 bases not matched to a gene; V was cut back by 1 base and J by 8 bases. CDR3 region: CATSRGGQGGGELFL. The CDR3 DNA follows: TGTGCCACCAGCAGAGGCGGACAGGGAGGTGGGGAGCTGTTTCTT.

This chain uses TRBV28 with TRBJ2-2; 8 positions agree with TRBD2. V was clipped by 7 bases and J by 7 bases; unmatched bases: 20. The CDR3 length is 18 residues. CDR1 and CDR2 from the germline V gene are MDHEN and SYDVKM. For the CDR3, the DNA is TGTGCCAGCATCCCGCGCCCCCAACTAGCGGCTGATTACGGGGAGCTGTTTTTT. It is translated as CASIPRPQLAADYGELFF.

This clonotype was seen many times. V and J are TRBV29-1 and TRBJ1-4, with D possibly TRBD1 on 5 matching bases. The CDR3 length is 16 residues. Deletions cut 1 base from V and 8 bases from J, with 20 bases between. Germline CDR1 SQVTM, CDR2 ANQGSEA. CDR3 sequence: CSVEVWSGLQVEKLFF. The CDR3 nucleotides are TGCAGCGTTGAAGTATGGTCGGGACTTCAGGTCGAAAAACTGTTTTTT.

This clonotype was counted ten times or more. The rearrangement joins TRBV28 to TRBJ2-5, with D tentatively TRBD2 (6 bases). Trimming stripped 4 bases from V and 5 bases from J, with 17 bases between. The CDR3 spans 15 residues. Germline V gene lookup returns CDR1 MDHEN and CDR2 SYDVKM. The CDR3: CASSSVGGLRETQYF. The CDR3 coding sequence is TGTGCCAGCAGTTCGGTTGGAGGGCTCCGGGAGACCCAGTACTTC.

The table lists this clonotype with a few counts. This sequence joins TRBV10-1 and TRBJ2-7, with D tentatively TRBD2 (5 bases). Germline values: CDR1 WNHNN, CDR2 SYGVQD (reference sequence). V lost 10 bases and J lost 2, with 15 bases in between. The CDR3 consists of 13 residues. In nucleotides, the CDR3 is TGCGCCACCTCGCCTGGGGAGACCTACGAGCAGTACTTC. Translating gives CATSPGETYEQYF.

This clonotype was seen only a few times. A read error may be the cause here, since a much bigger clone is one base away. As DNA, the CDR3 is TGTGCCAGCAGCCTTAAGCTGAACATGAACGCTGAAGCTTTCTTT. This codes for CASSLKLNMNAEAFF. The rearrangement uses TRBV13 and TRBJ1-1; D call uncertain. CDR3 length equals 15 residues. Germline CDR1 and CDR2: PRHDT and FYEKMQ (reference sequence).

This clonotype appeared once. DNA for the CDR3: TGTGCCAGCTCACTAGGACAGGGTGTTCTTGAAAAACTGTTTTTT. Its protein product is CASSLGQGVLEKLFF. V gene TRBV18 combines with J gene TRBJ1-4, with 8 bases aligning to TRBD1. The germline V gene encodes CDR1 KGHSH and CDR2 LQKENI. The CDR3 covers 15 residues. V trimming: 4 bases; J trimming: 7 bases; junction bases outside the gene matches: 8.